The 18 T cell receptor beta chains listed next were all sequenced from one sample in a study of T-cell reconstitution after alpha-beta-depleted transplantation in children. The TCRbeta library was prepared with unique molecular identifiers. TCRdb fed the PCR reads into MiXCR, producing one record per CDR3 protein. The sample holds about 230,000 distinct CDR3 sequences, about 11% seen once. Sequences were derived from PBMCs from the stem cell graft donor, sampled from the stem cell graft. These receptor sequences come from a human donor who donated a stem cell graft to a child with acute lymphoblastic leukemia.

This clonotype was seen at least ten times. The chain recombines TRBV4-2 with TRBJ1-1; D is uncertain. There are 12 residues in the CDR3. V lost 1 base and J 11 bases, leaving 11 bases between the germline ends. The germline CDR1 and CDR2 sequences are LGHNA and YNFKEQ. DNA of the CDR3: TGTGCCAGCAGCCAAGGACCCAGAGGCGCTTTCTTT. This sequence encodes CASSQGPRGAFF.

This clonotype was seen repeatedly, ten times or more. The rearrangement joins TRBV7-9 to TRBJ2-2, with 9 bases fitting TRBD1. Germline assignment: CDR1 SEHNR and CDR2 FQNEAQ (reference sequence). Trimming took 4 bases from V and 10 from J; bases not matched to a gene: 10. The CDR3 length is 15 residues. The CDR3 bases are TGTGCCAGCAGCTCAACAGGGGGCCAGGCCGAGGAGCTGTTTTTT. This sequence encodes CASSSTGGQAEELFF.

This clonotype came up many times. This rearrangement joins TRBV10-2 to TRBJ1-2; D is perhaps TRBD1 (5 bases). Germline assignment: CDR1 WSHSY and CDR2 SAAADI. The CDR3 has 13 residues. With 7 bases removed from V and 7 bases from J, the gap between germline ends came to 16 bases. In nucleotides, the CDR3 is TGCGCCAGCACCGTGCAGGGAAAGGCTGGCTACACCTTC. It encodes CASTVQGKAGYTF.

This clonotype was recorded at least ten times. The chain links TRBV6-5 to TRBJ2-1, with D perhaps TRBD2 (6 bases). Germline CDR1 is MNHEY and CDR2 is SVGAGI. Trimming stripped 3 bases from V and 8 bases from J, with 17 bases between. This CDR3 contains 15 residues. CDR3 coding DNA: TGTGCCAGCAGTTATCTGCTAGCAAGCGGGCATGAGCAGTTCTTC. Encoded protein: CASSYLLASGHEQFF.

This clonotype was seen at least ten times. This rearrangement joins TRBV11-3 to TRBJ2-1; no definite D call. Trimming removed 1 base at V and 10 bases at J, with 14 bases between. CDR1 and CDR2 from the germline V gene are SGHNT and YENEEA. The CDR3 length is 14 residues. The CDR3 loop reads CASSLGPTLSEQFF. CDR3 DNA sequence: TGTGCCAGCAGCTTAGGTCCCACCTTGTCCGAGCAGTTCTTC.

This clonotype was seen a few times. The gene calls are TRBV5-1 and TRBJ2-2, with TRBD1 as a possible D gene (5 bases). The CDR3 spans 14 residues. Germline V lookup: CDR1 SGHRS, CDR2 YFSETQ. V dropped 4 bases and J dropped 3 bases, with 10 bases sitting between them. In DNA, the CDR3 is TGCGCCAGCAGCGCCGGACACGACACCGGGGAGCTGTTTTTT. Its translation is CASSAGHDTGELFF.

This clonotype was observed many times. The V call is TRBV6-2 or TRBV6-3, the J call TRBJ2-7; perhaps TRBD2 as D (6 bases). CDR1 and CDR2 from the germline V gene are MNHEY and SVGEGT. Trimming took 2 bases from V and 6 from J, leaving 11 bases between them. This CDR3 comprises 13 residues. CDR3 in DNA: TGTGCCAGCAGTTACCTCTTCGGGGGCGAGCAGTACTTC. This gives the protein CASSYLFGGEQYF.

This clonotype occurred many times. The chain is built from TRBV10-3 and TRBJ2-7, with D unresolved. The CDR3 is made up of 12 amino acids. V lost 7 bases, J lost 3 bases, and 10 bases lay in between. Germline lookup yields CDR1 ENHRY and CDR2 SYGVKD. The CDR3 here is CAIKGINYEQYF. The CDR3 DNA sequence: TGTGCCATCAAGGGCATTAACTACGAGCAGTACTTC.

This clonotype appeared many times. The J gene is TRBJ2-1, the V gene TRBV5-1; D could derive from TRBD1 or TRBD2 (5 bases each). The V and J ends lost 0 bases and 0 bases respectively, with 7 bases between them. CDR3 length: 15 amino acids. Germline CDR1 reads SGHRS; CDR2 reads YFSETQ. The CDR3 region is CASSLEGSSYNEQFF. The CDR3 nucleotides are TGCGCCAGCAGCTTGGAGGGGAGCTCCTACAATGAGCAGTTCTTC.

This clonotype has ten or more counts. V usage is TRBV28 and J usage is TRBJ2-7, with D uncertain. The germline V and J ends were trimmed by 4 bases and 1 base, with 14 bases remaining between them. The germline V gene encodes CDR1 MDHEN and CDR2 SYDVKM. The CDR3 has 15 residues. The CDR3 loop is CASSSVVGQSYEQYF. The CDR3 DNA reads TGTGCCAGCAGTTCAGTCGTAGGTCAGTCCTACGAGCAGTACTTC.

This clonotype has at least ten counts. CDR3 loop: CASSQDVGVAGASSTDTQYF. As DNA, the CDR3 is TGCGCCAGCAGCCAAGATGTTGGAGTAGCGGGAGCCTCTAGCACAGATACGCAGTATTTT. J is TRBJ2-3 and V is TRBV4-3, with 9 positions matching TRBD2. Germline lookup yields CDR1 LGHNA and CDR2 YSLEER. The junction had 13 bases not matched to a gene; V was cut back by 0 bases and J by 0 bases. The CDR3 consists of 20 residues.

This clonotype was picked up a small number of times. The rearrangement links TRBV10-3 to TRBJ2-3; 7 bases are shared with TRBD2. Germline loops: CDR1 ENHRY, CDR2 SYGVKD. The V and J ends lost 11 bases and 0 bases, in that order; junction bases with no gene match: 8. The CDR3 runs to 14 residues. The CDR3 sequence: CAVGSGASTDTQYF. Here the CDR3 DNA reads TGTGCCGTTGGGAGCGGGGCAAGCACAGATACGCAGTATTTT.

In its sample, this clonotype was seen many times. This chain joins TRBV6-5 and TRBJ2-3; 7 bases are shared with TRBD2. Losses at the gene ends were 7 bases for V and 5 bases for J; bases not matched to a gene: 15. The germline CDR1 and CDR2 sequences are MNHEY and SVGAGI. The CDR3 spans 16 residues. Written as DNA, the CDR3 is TGTGCCAGCACTTCGGGATGGGGGAGGGCTCAAGATACGCAGTATTTT. This codes for CASTSGWGRAQDTQYF.

This clonotype was seen ten or more times. The chain carries TRBV21-1 and TRBJ2-6; TRBD2, the table's D call, was not compared with the DNA. TRBV21-1 is an annotated pseudogene. The CDR3 sequence is 20 residues long. The CDR3 bases are TGTGCCAGCAGCAAAACAAGCGGGAGGGCCATACAGAGTGGGGCCAACGTCCTGACTTTC. Its translation: CASSKTSGRAIQSGANVLTF.

This clonotype was detected only a few times. The gene calls are TRBV4-3 and TRBJ1-1, with a possible D match to TRBD1 (5 bases). The ends were cut back, 2 bases at V and 1 base at J, with 11 bases in the middle. This CDR3 comprises 15 residues. The germline gives CDR1 LGHNA, CDR2 YSLEER. The CDR3 reads CASSQRTGTNTEAFF. CDR3 nucleotides: TGCGCCAGCAGCCAACGTACGGGGACGAACACTGAAGCTTTCTTT.

This clonotype was seen at least ten times. The chain uses TRBV5-1 and TRBJ2-3; the match to TRBD1 covers 7 bases. The germline CDR1 and CDR2 sequences are SGHRS and YFSETQ. The V gene end was trimmed by 0 bases and the J gene end by 2 bases; junction bases not matched to a gene: 6. The CDR3 runs to 16 residues. As DNA, the CDR3 is TGCGCCAGCAGCTTGGCACCGGGACAGTCCACAGATACGCAGTATTTT. The encoded protein is CASSLAPGQSTDTQYF. Full variable domain (remainder filled in from reference TRBV5-1 and TRBJ2-3): KAGVTQTPRYLIKTRGQQVTLSCSPISGHRSVSWYQQTPGQGLQFLFEYFSETQRNKGNFPGRFSGRQFSNSRSEMNVSTLELGDSALYLCASSLAPGQSTDTQYFGPGTRLTVL.

The genes are TRBV12-3 or TRBV12-4 and TRBJ1-1, with unresolved D. This CDR3 is built from 16 residues. V lost 7 bases to trimming and J lost 1 base, with 19 bases between them. CDR3 region: CASIRGPGRGNTEAFF. In DNA form, the CDR3 reads TGTGCCAGCATCCGAGGTCCCGGGCGAGGGAACACTGAAGCTTTCTTT.

This clonotype was observed a few times. The chain joins TRBV12-3 or TRBV12-4 to TRBJ1-2, with D hard to call. The length of the CDR3 is 14 residues. V was pared by 1 base and J by 8 bases, with 14 bases between. This CDR3 reads CASSLGGDRPGYTF. The DNA of the CDR3 is TGTGCCAGCAGTTTAGGGGGAGATCGCCCAGGCTACACCTTC.